This is a list of T cell receptor beta chains from one sample in a study of blood T cell repertoires in COVID-19. Generated by immunoSEQ multiplex PCR, the TCRdb table keeps only in-frame clones and is missing some. The table shows about 230,000 clones, with approximately 82% occurring only once. Input material: peripheral blood. Receptors were obtained from a middle-aged woman who had recovered from COVID-19. Each CDR3 is given with its conserved first and last residue. D genes are given only for firm matches. Clone sizes are given selectively: once, few, many, or a class where the clone is expanded.

CDR3 protein	CDR3 DNA	clone size	J gene	D gene	V gene
CASSFSGVSTDTQYF	TGTGCCAGCAGCTTCAGCGGGGTCAGCACAGATACGCAGTATTTT	-	TRBJ2-3	TRBD2	TRBV9
CASSVRDRVTYEQYF	TGTGCCAGCAGCGTGCGGGACAGGGTTACCTACGAGCAGTACTTC	-	TRBJ2-7	TRBD1	TRBV9
CASSAGSDTQYF	TGTGCCAGCAGTGCGGGGTCAGATACGCAGTATTTT	-	TRBJ2-3	-	TRBV2
CAAGRVFGELFF	TGTGCCGCGGGGCGGGTATTTGGGGAGCTGTTTTTT	-	TRBJ2-2	-	TRBV7-6
CASGLVGGYNEKLFF	TGTGCTAGTGGTTTGGTAGGAGGCTATAATGAAAAACTGTTTTTT	-	TRBJ1-4	-	TRBV12-5
CASRLAGGTGELFF	TGTGCCAGCAGACTAGCGGGGGGGACCGGGGAGCTGTTTTTT	-	TRBJ2-2	TRBD2	TRBV11-2
CASSPKGTGYEKLFF	TGTGCCAGCAGCCCGAAAGGGACAGGGTATGAAAAACTGTTTTTT	-	TRBJ1-4	TRBD1	TRBV9
CASSEIRVLRPYEQYF	TGTGCCAGCAGTGAAATCCGGGTTCTCCGCCCCTACGAGCAGTACTTC	once	TRBJ2-7	-	TRBV6-1
CASSLDLWTGVSGKLFF	TGTGCCAGCAGCTTAGATCTCTGGACAGGGGTGTCGGGAAAACTGTTTTTT	-	TRBJ1-4	TRBD1	TRBV11-2
CSASRDTSYEQYF	TGCAGCGCTTCGAGGGACACTTCTTACGAGCAGTACTTC	-	TRBJ2-7	-	TRBV29-1
CAWSRSGAANVLTF	TGTGCCTGGAGTCGATCAGGGGCGGCCAACGTCCTGACTTTC	-	TRBJ2-6	-	TRBV30
CASSQDRVKTF	TGCGCCAGCAGCCAAGATCGGGTTAAAACCTTC	-	TRBJ1-2	-	TRBV4-1
CASSQDAGMWQPQHF	TGCGCCAGCAGCCAAGATGCAGGTATGTGGCAGCCCCAGCATTTT	-	TRBJ1-5	-	TRBV4-1
CATSRDAGGYTF	TGTGCCACCAGCAGAGATGCAGGTGGCTACACCTTC	-	TRBJ1-2	-	TRBV15
CASSPGQGHQPQHF	TGTGCCAGCAGCCCGGGACAGGGTCATCAGCCCCAGCATTTT	-	TRBJ1-5	TRBD1	TRBV11-2
CASVTGTEAFF	TGTGCCAGTGTCACGGGGACTGAAGCTTTCTTT	-	TRBJ1-1	-	TRBV12-3/TRBV12-4
CASSYRLPGQGHNSPLHF	TGCGCCAGCAGCTATCGACTCCCGGGACAGGGGCATAATTCACCCCTCCACTTT	-	TRBJ1-6	TRBD1	TRBV4-3
CASSFLAGPYNEQFF	TGTGCCAGCAGCTTTCTAGCGGGTCCGTACAATGAGCAGTTCTTC	-	TRBJ2-1	TRBD2	TRBV7-3
CASSSPTMNTEAFF	TGTGCCAGCAGCTCCCCGACAATGAACACTGAAGCTTTCTTT	-	TRBJ1-1	-	TRBV7-2
CASSEGGGQPQHF	TGTGCCAGCAGTGAGGGTGGAGGTCAGCCCCAGCATTTT	many	TRBJ1-5	-	TRBV27
CSVQGGNEKLFF	TGCAGCGTTCAGGGGGGAAACGAAAAACTGTTTTTT	-	TRBJ1-4	TRBD1	TRBV29-1
CASSQSGQLYGYTF	TGTGCCAGCAGCCAGTCCGGACAGCTCTATGGCTACACCTTC	-	TRBJ1-2	-	TRBV7-8
CASSTGTGKSNTGELFF	TGTGCCAGCTCAACAGGGACGGGAAAGAGTAACACCGGGGAGCTGTTTTTT	-	TRBJ2-2	-	TRBV18
CASSALAGYKRNEQFF	TGTGCCAGCAGCGCACTAGCGGGTTATAAAAGGAATGAGCAGTTCTTC	-	TRBJ2-1	TRBD2	TRBV11-3
CASSELGTDIETQYF	TGTGCCAGCAGTGAACTCGGGACAGATATAGAGACCCAGTACTTC	-	TRBJ2-5	TRBD1	TRBV27
CASSERLQGAAYF	TGTGCCAGCAGTGAGCGGCTCCAGGGGGCTGCGTACTTC	-	TRBJ2-7	TRBD1	TRBV2
CASSLRLNTGELFF	TGCGCCAGCAGCCTCCGTTTGAACACCGGGGAGCTGTTTTTT	-	TRBJ2-2	-	TRBV5-1
CAISENRGDEQFF	TGTGCCATCAGTGAAAACAGGGGGGATGAGCAGTTCTTC	once	TRBJ2-1	TRBD1	TRBV10-3
CASSKGDTEAFF	TGTGCCAGCAGCAAAGGGGACACTGAAGCTTTCTTT	-	TRBJ1-1	-	TRBV9
CASSSQWGGADGYTF	TGTGCCAGCAGCTCACAGTGGGGGGGCGCGGATGGCTACACCTTC	few	TRBJ1-2	-	TRBV7-2
CAISESTGAGELFF	TGTGCCATCAGTGAGTCGACGGGGGCCGGGGAGCTGTTTTTT	-	TRBJ2-2	-	TRBV10-3
CASSSPGLPSHPDTQYF	TGTGCCAGTAGTTCCCCGGGACTCCCCTCCCACCCCGATACGCAGTATTTT	-	TRBJ2-3	-	TRBV19
CASSLAGGVSEQYF	TGTGCCAGCAGCTTAGCAGGAGGGGTGAGCGAGCAGTACTTC	-	TRBJ2-7	-	TRBV7-2
CAIRDLAGGLADTQYF	TGTGCCATCAGAGATTTAGCGGGGGGGTTGGCAGATACGCAGTATTTT	-	TRBJ2-3	TRBD2	TRBV10-3
CASSGQGVNEKLFF	TGTGCCAGCAGCGGACAGGGCGTTAATGAAAAACTGTTTTTT	-	TRBJ1-4	TRBD1	TRBV2
CASSVGEETQYF	TGTGCCAGCAGCGTAGGCGAGGAGACCCAGTACTTC	-	TRBJ2-5	-	TRBV9
CATSRGTSGGAGETQYF	TGTGCCACCAGCAGAGGGACTAGCGGGGGGGCCGGTGAGACCCAGTACTTC	-	TRBJ2-5	TRBD2	TRBV15
CASSLASWTSSGTQYF	TGCGCCAGCAGCTTGGCCAGCTGGACTAGCAGCGGGACCCAGTACTTC	-	TRBJ2-5	TRBD2	TRBV5-1
CASSLAAGGTDTQYF	TGTGCCAGCAGCTTGGCCGCGGGGGGGACAGATACGCAGTATTTT	-	TRBJ2-3	TRBD2	TRBV7-6
CASSENPADYTEAFF	TGTGCCAGCAGTGAAAATCCCGCGGACTACACTGAAGCTTTCTTT	once	TRBJ1-1	-	TRBV6-1
CASSPGQLNEKLFF	TGTGCCAGCAGCCCCGGACAGCTTAATGAAAAACTGTTTTTT	-	TRBJ1-4	-	TRBV6-5
CASRWDSGPTEAFF	TGTGCCAGCAGATGGGACTCGGGGCCCACTGAAGCTTTCTTT	-	TRBJ1-1	-	TRBV11-2
CASSPVPGQGRATYEQYF	TGTGCCAGCTCACCCGTCCCGGGACAGGGAAGAGCTACCTACGAGCAGTACTTC	-	TRBJ2-7	TRBD1	TRBV18
CASSPSMGQSEAFF	TGTGCCAGCTCACCCTCAATGGGACAGTCTGAAGCTTTCTTT	once	TRBJ1-1	TRBD1	TRBV18
CASSYSAGGLAETQYF	TGTGCCAGCAGTTACTCGGCGGGGGGTTTAGCGGAGACCCAGTACTTC	-	TRBJ2-5	TRBD2	TRBV6-5
CASSPRGGSATEAFF	TGTGCCAGTAGTCCCCGAGGAGGGAGCGCCACTGAAGCTTTCTTT	-	TRBJ1-1	-	TRBV19
CASRPGDRGGYTF	TGTGCCAGCAGGCCCGGGGACAGGGGTGGCTACACCTTC	-	TRBJ1-2	TRBD1	TRBV27
CASSSPLRSTEAFF	TGTGCCAGCAGTTCGCCACTGAGGAGCACTGAAGCTTTCTTT	-	TRBJ1-1	-	TRBV6-5